This entry is about one TCR beta chain. The data originate from a study of blood T cell repertoires in COVID-19. V dropped 0 bases and J dropped 1 base, with 7 bases sitting between them. The length of the CDR3 is 15 residues. Germline V lookup: CDR1 SGHRS, CDR2 YFSETQ. Produced via immunoSEQ multiplex PCR; TCRdb's table is partial and in-frame only. The sample includes under 75,000 clones, about 91% of them seen just once. Sequences were obtained from peripheral blood. This TCR was recovered from a man aged 50 to 59 with active COVID-19. The chain links TRBV5-1 to TRBJ2-2, with D possibly TRBD2 on 5 matching bases. The CDR3 DNA follows: TGCGCCAGCAGCTTGGCGGGGAAGAACACCGGGGAGCTGTTTTTT. Amino acid sequence: CASSLAGKNTGELFF.